This TCR beta chain was obtained from a study of graft-versus-host responses after intestinal transplantation. Looking at the study overall: Recipients got multivisceral, liver-intestinal, or isolated intestinal transplants. Induction with anti-thymocyte globulin, then tacrolimus and steroids for around three years, was given to all recipients.

Clones were read by immunoSEQ multiplex PCR, and TCRdb kept only the in-frame ones, dropping some. The repertoire consists of 28,000 or so clones, with about 79% occurring once and the leading ten covering around 20%. Germline loops: CDR1 ENHRY, CDR2 SYGVKD. The CDR3 runs to 16 residues. The V segment lost 4 bases and the J segment 0 bases; nucleotides outside the gene matches: 9. As regards this clone: Its target is unknown.

Findings of the study overall: Detection of GvH clones occurred in recipient marrow, and some had their first appearance in ileum or blood.

This specimen was unstimulated CD8+ T cells sorted from spleen or lymph node cells, taken before intestinal transplant. The chain couples TRBV10-3 to TRBJ2-7; 7 positions agree with TRBD1. This clonotype was sampled from a human donor who received an intestinal transplant. CDR3 protein: CAISVTSGTVSYEQYF. The CDR3 bases are TGTGCCATCAGTGTTACATCCGGGACAGTCTCCTACGAGCAGTACTTC.